These 23 T cell receptor beta chains came from one sample sequenced in a study of T cells in women clearing cervical HPV infection. TCRdb's copy holds only in-frame clones and misses some; the assay was immunoSEQ multiplex PCR. The sample table includes approximately 30,000 clones. Sequenced sample: blood buffy coat. Source of these receptors: a woman between 18 and 70 years old with a cervical HPV16 infection that either progressed to CIN3+ or cleared (not recorded which).

CDR3 sequence: CASSPEQALNQPQHF. CDR3 bases read: TGTGCCAGCAGCCCCGAGCAGGCGCTCAATCAGCCC. V usage is TRBV7-9 and J usage is TRBJ1-5; D gene unclear. From the germline J gene comes the end of the CDR3, since the read stops 3 residues before it. Trimming took off 5 bases at V and 3 bases at J, with 14 bases between the two ends. Germline V gene lookup returns CDR1 SEHNR and CDR2 FQNEAQ (reference sequence). This CDR3 has 15 amino acids.

Comment on this clone: The read terminates 3 residues before the CDR3 end, so the remaining end is supplied by the germline J gene. V and J are TRBV6-2 or TRBV6-3 and TRBJ1-1; tentatively, D is TRBD1 (6 bases). V lost 5 bases to trimming and J lost 2 bases, with 12 bases between them. Germline lookup yields CDR1 MNHEY and CDR2 SVGEGT. The CDR3 extends over 14 amino acids. CDR3 in amino acids: CASSHRDRNTEAFF. Incomplete CDR3 DNA: TGTGCCAGCAGTCACAGGGATAGAAACACTGAA.

In the case of this clone: The read halts 3 residues ahead of the CDR3 end, with the missing end drawn from the germline J gene. Other DNA sequences of this sample code for an identical CDR3. The V and J genes are TRBV7-9 and TRBJ1-3; D gene ambiguous. V was shortened by 5 bases and J by 3 bases, with 8 bases between the two germline ends. CDR3 size: 13 residues. Germline CDR1 is SEHNR and CDR2 is FQNEAQ (reference sequence). CDR3 DNA (partial): TGTGCCAGCAGCCAGACGGGTGGAAACACC. This gives the protein CASSQTGGNT. The entire CDR3 sequence reads CASSQTGGNTIYF.

Concerning this clone itself: Read data end 3 residues before the CDR3 end; the end is taken from the germline J gene. The rearrangement links TRBV4-1 to TRBJ2-5; 11 nucleotides align to TRBD2. The trim removed 3 bases at V and 1 base at J, leaving 7 bases unmatched. Germline assignment: CDR1 MGHRA and CDR2 YSYEKL. The CDR3 has 17 residues. The CDR3 sequence is CASSQNGLAGFQETQYF. CDR3 DNA (partial): TGCGCCAGCAGCCAGAACGGACTAGCGGGTTTCCAAGAGACC.

The covered CDR3 bases are TGCAGTGCTAGGGTCGGGGAGCAAACAGATACG. It codes for CSARVGEQTDT. The full-length CDR3 reads as CSARVGEQTDTQYF. The V call is TRBV20-1, the J call TRBJ2-3; D is perhaps TRBD2 (5 bases). Sequencing ends 3 residues short of the CDR3 end; the germline J gene provides the rest. CDR1 and CDR2 from the germline V gene are DFQATT and SNEGSKA (reference sequence). Trimming removed 3 bases from V and 3 bases from J, with 13 bases in between. This CDR3 is 14 amino acids long.

Considering frequency, this clone is medium-sized. The CDR3 end is not reached by the read, which stops 3 residues before it; the germline J gene fills it in. This rearrangement joins TRBV3-1 (or the pseudogene TRBV3-2) to TRBJ2-5, with 10 bases matching TRBD2. V lost 2 bases and J lost 5; bases outside the gene matches: 17. CDR1 LGHDT and CDR2 YNNKEL come from the germline V gene (reference sequence). The CDR3 sequence is 19 residues long. The part of the CDR3 DNA that was read is TGTGCCAGCAGCCAAAGAGCTGGACTAGCGGTTTCCTCTGGGGAGACC. It yields the protein CASSQRAGLAVSSGET. The entire CDR3 is CASSQRAGLAVSSGETQYF.

Of note for this clone: The read terminates 3 residues ahead of where the CDR3 ends, so the germline J gene completes it. The chain employs TRBV19 and TRBJ1-2, with 7 bases aligning to TRBD1. This CDR3 region has 13 residues. Germline V gene sequence: CDR1 LNHDA, CDR2 SQIVND (reference sequence). The J segment lost 3 bases and the V segment lost 9 bases, leaving 7 bases of the junction unmatched. This CDR3 is CASTGGGHYGYTF. The CDR3 bases that were read are TGTGCCAGCACTGGAGGGGGCCACTATGGC.

A word on this clone: Compared with germline, one end of the junction differs, possibly owing to a read error. The read falls 3 residues short of the CDR3 end, and the missing part is taken from the germline J gene. Other DNA sequences in this sample translate to the same CDR3. V is TRBV5-1 and J is TRBJ1-2, with D possibly matching TRBD1 (6 bases). This CDR3 has 14 amino acids. CDR1 is SGHRS, CDR2 YFSETQ, per germline. CDR3 bases read: TGCGCCAGCAGCTTGGTCGGACAGCCCTATGGG. Translated, it gives CASSLVGQPYG. The full-length CDR3 reads as CASSLVGQPYGYTF. Full variable domain (outside the CDR3, taken from reference TRBV5-1 and TRBJ1-2): KAGVTQTPRYLIKTRGQQVTLSCSPISGHRSVSWYQQTPGQGLQFLFEYFSETQRNKGNFPGRFSGRQFSNSRSEMNVSTLELGDSALYLCASSLVGQPYGYTFGSGTRLTVV.

To note about this clone: The read ends 3 residues early relative to the CDR3; the germline J gene fills the gap. The chain has TRBV19 and TRBJ1-2, with a possible D match to TRBD1 (6 bases). CDR3 size: 15 residues. Germline lookup yields CDR1 LNHDA and CDR2 SQIVND (reference sequence). The DNA read from the CDR3 is TGTGCCAGTAGTATACAGGGGCCCCATGAAGGCGGC. Translating gives CASSIQGPHEGG. The CDR3 reads in full as CASSIQGPHEGGYTF. The full variable domain, rest sourced from reference TRBV19 and TRBJ1-2, is DGGITQSPKYLFRKEGQNVTLSCEQNLNHDAMYWYRQDPGQGLRLIYYSQIVNDFQKGDIAEGYSVSREKKESFPLTVTSAQKNPTAFYLCASSIQGPHEGGYTFGSGTRLTVV.

This clone is classed as medium-sized by frequency. The CDR3 end falls 3 residues outside the read, so it is completed with the germline J gene. The genes are TRBV19 and TRBJ2-7; 12 nucleotides align to TRBD2. This CDR3 is 15 amino acids long. J lost 2 bases, V lost 5 bases, and 4 bases had no gene match. CDR1 LNHDA and CDR2 SQIVND come from the germline V gene (reference sequence). CDR3 sequence reads: CASSPWTSGTYEQYF. The sequenced part of the CDR3 DNA is TGTGCCAGTAGTCCCTGGACTAGCGGGACCTACGAG.

In the case of this clone: The observed sequence ends 3 residues before the CDR3 terminus, with the missing tail filled in from the germline J gene. The rearrangement links TRBV7-9 to TRBJ1-2; D is possibly TRBD1 (6 bases). V dropped 5 bases and J dropped 5 bases, with 15 bases sitting between them. The V gene's germline CDR1 is SEHNR and CDR2 FQNEAQ (reference sequence). CDR3 size: 14 residues. The chain's CDR3 is CASSNPGQIYGYTF. CDR3 DNA, as far as it was read: TGTGCCAGCAGCAACCCCGGACAGATATATGGC. Together with reference TRBV7-9 and TRBJ1-2, the CDR3 gives the full variable domain: DTGVSQNPRHKITKRGQNVTFRCDPISEHNRLYWYRQTLGQGPEFLTYFQNEAQLEKSRLLSDRFSAERPKGSFSTLEIQRTEQGDSAMYLCASSNPGQIYGYTFGSGTRLTVV.

As concerns this clone: Read sequence stops 3 residues before the CDR3 end, and the germline J gene provides the missing end. The chain uses TRBV7-8 and TRBJ2-3; 9 bases agree with TRBD2. The V gene end was trimmed by 2 bases and the J gene end by 1 base; junction bases not matched to a gene: 1. This CDR3 is built from 15 residues. The germline V gene encodes CDR1 SGHVS and CDR2 FQNEAQ. CDR3 in amino acids: CASSLQRGGTDTQYF. The CDR3 DNA, read in part, is TGTGCCAGCAGCTTACAGCGGGGGGGCACAGATACG.

Worth noting for this clone: The CDR3 extends 3 residues past the end of the read, so its final part is completed from the germline J gene. The V gene is TRBV20-1, the J gene TRBJ2-7, with 10 bases lining up with TRBD2. The CDR3 runs to 16 residues. The germline V gene encodes CDR1 DFQATT and CDR2 SNEGSKA (reference sequence). Trimming took 2 bases from V and 0 from J; bases not matched to a gene: 7. CDR3 in amino acids: CSARSLAGVLSYEQYF. CDR3 bases read: TGCAGTGCTAGATCGCTAGCGGGGGTACTCTCCTACGAG.

In the case of this clone: The missing CDR3 end, 3 residues past where the read stops, is filled in from the germline J gene. The chain has TRBV2 and TRBJ1-4, with 7 bases lining up with TRBD1. J lost 7 bases, V lost 1 base, and 6 bases had no gene match. CDR3 length equals 15 residues. CDR1 is SNHLY, CDR2 FYNNEI, per germline. CDR3 residues: CASSEEGQRIEKLFF. The CDR3 DNA, read in part, is TGTGCCAGCAGTGAAGAGGGACAGAGGATTGAAAAA. The entire variable domain, with the rest obtained from reference TRBV2 and TRBJ1-4, is as follows: EPEVTQTPSHQVTQMGQEVILRCVPISNHLYFYWYRQILGQKVEFLVSFYNNEISEKSEIFDDQFSVERPDGSNFTLKIRSTKLEDSAMYFCASSEEGQRIEKLFFGSGTQLSVL.

About this clone: The CDR3 end falls 3 residues outside the read, so it is completed with the germline J gene. This sequence joins TRBV12-3 or TRBV12-4 and TRBJ1-1, with TRBD1 matching over 8 bases. Trimming cost V 6 bases and J 6 bases; bases outside gene matches: 3. The CDR3 covers 12 residues. This CDR3 is CASRTGASEAFF. Partial CDR3 DNA: TGTGCCAGCAGGACAGGGGCATCTGAA.

Remarks on this clone: The read ends 3 residues early relative to the CDR3; the germline J gene fills the gap. The chain joins TRBV11-2 to TRBJ1-1; D gene unclear. Germline-derived CDR1 and CDR2 are SGHAT and FQNNGV. The CDR3 runs to 15 residues. Trimming removed 2 bases at V and 2 bases at J, with 12 bases between. CDR3: CASSLSSVPNTEAFF. The sequenced CDR3 bases are TGTGCCAGCAGCTTATCCAGTGTGCCTAACACTGAA.

Turning to this clone: Sequencing ends 3 residues short of the CDR3 end; the germline J gene provides the rest. This chain connects TRBV14 to TRBJ2-1, with D unclear. The CDR3 is 16 amino acids. Per the germline V gene, CDR1 is SGHDN and CDR2 is FVKESK. V lost 4 bases, J lost 4 bases, and 17 bases lay in between. The CDR3 DNA, read in part, is TGTGCCAGCAGCCCTCAGGTTGGCAGAAGATACAATGAG. Translated: CASSPQVGRRYNE. The CDR3 in full is CASSPQVGRRYNEQFF.

On this clone itself: With the read ending 3 residues before the CDR3 end, the germline J gene is used to fill in that end. The J gene is TRBJ2-7, the V gene TRBV7-8; tentatively, D is TRBD2 (6 bases). V was trimmed by 5 bases and J by 0 bases, leaving 11 bases between them. The CDR3 runs to 14 residues. Germline assignment: CDR1 SGHVS and CDR2 FQNEAQ. The CDR3 loop reads CASSKRDSSYEQYF. The covered CDR3 bases are TGTGCCAGCAGCAAACGGGACTCCTCCTACGAG.

To note about this clone: The read falls 3 residues short of the CDR3 end, and the missing part is taken from the germline J gene. V gene TRBV7-8 combines with J gene TRBJ1-2; D perhaps matches TRBD1 (5 bases). Germline V gene data show CDR1 as SGHVS and CDR2 as FQNEAQ. Between the trimmed V and J ends, which lost 5 bases and 7 bases, there was a span of 11 bases. CDR3 length: 12 amino acids. CDR3 region: CASSPAGGGYTF. CDR3 DNA (partial): TGTGCCAGCAGCCCCGCGGGGGGTGGC. Together with reference TRBV7-8 and TRBJ1-2, the CDR3 gives the full variable domain: GAGVSQSPRYKVAKRGQDVALRCDPISGHVSLFWYQQALGQGPEFLTYFQNEAQLDKSGLPSDRFFAERPEGSVSTLKIQRTQQEDSAVYLCASSPAGGGYTFGSGTRLTVV.

Points on this clone: The DNA ends 3 residues before the CDR3 does, and the rest of the CDR3 is filled in from the germline J gene. The chain carries TRBV12-5 and TRBJ2-5; D unclear. Germline V gives CDR1 LGHNT, CDR2 FRNRAP. Trimming left V 5 bases short and J 5 bases short, with 15 bases between. The CDR3 runs to 14 residues. CDR3 bases read: TGTGCTAGTGGTCCACCGACTGCGCGGGAGACC. Its translation: CASGPPTARET. The entire CDR3 reads CASGPPTARETQYF.

Worth noting for this clone: The sequenced fragment ends 3 residues before the CDR3 boundary, so the rest is inferred from the germline J gene. V usage is TRBV7-3 and J usage is TRBJ2-1, with a tentative D call TRBD2 (6 bases). V lost 2 bases and J 8 bases, leaving 13 bases between the germline ends. The CDR3 consists of 14 residues. CDR1 is SGHTA and CDR2 is FQGTGA in the germline V gene. The CDR3: CASSLGWRGHEQFF. The covered CDR3 bases are TGTGCCAGCAGCTTAGGCTGGAGGGGCCATGAG.

To note about this clone: Sequencing ends 3 residues short of the CDR3 end; the germline J gene provides the rest. This chain links TRBV20-1 with TRBJ1-2, with 9 bases aligning to TRBD1. With 2 bases clipped from V and 4 bases from J, the junction kept 11 bases outside the gene matches. The CDR3 has 16 residues. Germline V CDR1 and CDR2: DFQATT, SNEGSKA (reference sequence). The CDR3 loop is CSARIEPGQGSYGYTF. CDR3 DNA (partial): TGCAGTGCTAGAATAGAACCGGGACAGGGATCCTATGGC.

About this clone itself: The read falls 3 residues short of the CDR3 end, and the missing part is taken from the germline J gene. The rearrangement uses TRBV20-1 and TRBJ1-4; TRBD1 aligns across 7 bases. Per the germline V gene, CDR1 is DFQATT and CDR2 is SNEGSKA (reference sequence). V lost 5 bases, J lost 5 bases, and 5 bases stayed unmatched. The CDR3 has 13 residues. CDR3 loop: CSAYRGRNEKLFF. Incomplete CDR3 DNA: TGCAGTGCTTACAGGGGCCGGAATGAAAAA.